The clone carrying this TCR beta chain was picked up one time. A much larger clone differs from this one at a single base, so this may be a read error. The conserved phenylalanine or tryptophan is not found at the CDR3 terminus, so this likely reflects a read error. This record belongs to a study of tumor and adjacent non-tumor tissue in lung cancer. The library came from three nested PCR rounds adapted from ARM-PCR protocols. MiXCR, applied by TCRdb to the multiplex PCR reads, yields one record per CDR3 protein. The sample carries tens of thousands of distinct CDR3 sequences, roughly 57% recorded once. The template was RNA from unsorted bulk tissue. Distant lung tissue was collected more than 3 cm away from the tumor edge. The sequencing input was distant non-tumor lung tissue. The TCR originated in a man between 65 and 79 years old with non-small cell lung cancer.

The chain's CDR3 is CASSLVGGAATEAFS. The CDR3 DNA follows: TGTGCCAGCAGCTTAGTAGGGGGCGCGGCCACTGAAGCTTTCTCT. V gene TRBV7-9 combines with J gene TRBJ1-1; 7 nucleotides match TRBD1. Germline loops: CDR1 SEHNR, CDR2 FQNEAQ (reference sequence). This CDR3 contains 15 residues. J gave up 4 bases and V 1 base, and 6 bases lay outside the gene matches.